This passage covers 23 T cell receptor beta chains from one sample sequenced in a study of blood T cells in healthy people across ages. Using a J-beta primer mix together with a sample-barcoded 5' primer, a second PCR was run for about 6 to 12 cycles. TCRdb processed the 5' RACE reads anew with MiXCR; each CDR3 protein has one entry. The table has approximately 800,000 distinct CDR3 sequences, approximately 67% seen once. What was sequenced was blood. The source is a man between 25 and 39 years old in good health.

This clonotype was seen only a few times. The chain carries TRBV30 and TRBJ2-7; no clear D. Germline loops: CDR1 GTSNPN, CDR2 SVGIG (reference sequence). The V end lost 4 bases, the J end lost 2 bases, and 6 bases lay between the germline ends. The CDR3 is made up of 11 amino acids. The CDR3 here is CAWTNTYEQYF. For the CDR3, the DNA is TGTGCCTGGACAAATACCTACGAGCAGTACTTC.

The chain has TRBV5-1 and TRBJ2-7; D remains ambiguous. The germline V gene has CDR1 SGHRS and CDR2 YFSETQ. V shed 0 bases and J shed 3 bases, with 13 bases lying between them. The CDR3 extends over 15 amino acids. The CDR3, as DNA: TGCGCCAGCAGCTTGGGTGCCGGGTGCGACTACGAGCAGTACTTC. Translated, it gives CASSLGAGCDYEQYF.

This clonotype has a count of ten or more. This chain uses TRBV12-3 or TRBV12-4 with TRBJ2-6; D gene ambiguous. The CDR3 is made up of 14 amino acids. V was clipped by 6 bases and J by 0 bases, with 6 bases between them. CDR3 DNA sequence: TGTGCCAGCAGCTACGTCTCTGGGGCCAACGTCCTGACTTTC. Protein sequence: CASSYVSGANVLTF.

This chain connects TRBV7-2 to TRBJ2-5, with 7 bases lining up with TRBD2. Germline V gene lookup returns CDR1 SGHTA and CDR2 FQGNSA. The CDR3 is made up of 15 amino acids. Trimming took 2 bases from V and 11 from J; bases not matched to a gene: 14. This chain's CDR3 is CASSLSSGPYNEQYF. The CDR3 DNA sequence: TGTGCCAGCAGCTTATCTAGCGGTCCCTACAATGAGCAGTACTTC.

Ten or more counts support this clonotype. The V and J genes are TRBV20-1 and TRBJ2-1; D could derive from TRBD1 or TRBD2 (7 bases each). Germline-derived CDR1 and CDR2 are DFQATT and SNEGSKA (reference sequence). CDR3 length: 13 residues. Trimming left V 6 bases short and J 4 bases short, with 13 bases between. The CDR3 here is CSARGGGYNEQFF. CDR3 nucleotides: TGCAGTGCCAGGGGGGGGGGTTACAATGAGCAGTTCTTC.

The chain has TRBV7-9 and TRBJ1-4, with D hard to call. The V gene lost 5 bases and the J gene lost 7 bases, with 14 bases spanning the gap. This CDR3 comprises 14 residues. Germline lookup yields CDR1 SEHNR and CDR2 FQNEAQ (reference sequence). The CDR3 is CASSEVRGSEKLFF. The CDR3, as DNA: TGTGCCAGCAGCGAGGTCCGGGGAAGTGAAAAACTGTTTTTT.

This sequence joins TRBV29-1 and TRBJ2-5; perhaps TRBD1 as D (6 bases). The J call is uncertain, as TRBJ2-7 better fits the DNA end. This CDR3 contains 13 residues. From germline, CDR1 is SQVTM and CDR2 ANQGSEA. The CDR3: CSGVGHSAYEQYF. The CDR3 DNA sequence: TGCAGCGGTGTGGGACACTCAGCCTACGAGCAGTACTTC.

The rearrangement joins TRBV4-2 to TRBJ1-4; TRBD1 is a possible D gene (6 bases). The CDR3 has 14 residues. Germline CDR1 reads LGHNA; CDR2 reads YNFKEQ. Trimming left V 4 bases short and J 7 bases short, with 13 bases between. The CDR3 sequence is CASSPGDGGEKLFF. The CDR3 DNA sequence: TGTGCCAGCAGCCCAGGGGACGGGGGTGAAAAACTGTTTTTT.

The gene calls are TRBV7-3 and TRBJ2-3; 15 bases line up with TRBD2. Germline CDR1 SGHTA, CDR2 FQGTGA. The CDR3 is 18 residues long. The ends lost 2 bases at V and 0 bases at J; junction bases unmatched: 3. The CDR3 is CASSLGTSGGPSTDTQYF. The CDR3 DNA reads TGTGCCAGCAGCTTAGGGACTAGCGGGGGGCCTAGCACAGATACGCAGTATTTT.

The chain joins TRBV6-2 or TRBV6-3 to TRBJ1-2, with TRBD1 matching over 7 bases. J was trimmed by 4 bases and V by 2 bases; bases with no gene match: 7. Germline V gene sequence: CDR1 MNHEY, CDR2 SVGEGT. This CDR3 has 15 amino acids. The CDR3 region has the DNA TGTGCCAGCAGTTACAAGGGGGCCGGCTTCTATGGCTACACCTTC. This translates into CASSYKGAGFYGYTF.

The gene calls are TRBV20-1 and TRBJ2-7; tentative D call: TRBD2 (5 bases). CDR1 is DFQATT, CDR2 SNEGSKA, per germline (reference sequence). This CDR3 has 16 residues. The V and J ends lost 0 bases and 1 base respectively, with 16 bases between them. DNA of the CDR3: TGCAGTGCTAGAGACGTATCCGGGGAGTGGTCCTACGAGCAGTACTTC. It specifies CSARDVSGEWSYEQYF.

CDR3 nucleotide sequence: TGTGCCAGCAGTTTTAGGGCGCGGGGGCGGATCTATGGCTACACCTTC. Translating gives CASSFRARGRIYGYTF. This sequence joins TRBV28 and TRBJ1-2; D might be TRBD1 (6 bases). Germline V gene sequence: CDR1 MDHEN, CDR2 SYDVKM. Trimming left V 3 bases short and J 4 bases short, with 18 bases between. The CDR3 covers 16 residues.

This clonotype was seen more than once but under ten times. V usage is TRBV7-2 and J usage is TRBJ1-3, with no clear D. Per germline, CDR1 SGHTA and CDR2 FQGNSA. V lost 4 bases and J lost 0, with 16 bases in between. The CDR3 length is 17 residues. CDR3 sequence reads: CASSSEIAGLSGNTIYF. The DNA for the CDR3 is TGTGCCAGCAGCTCCGAAATCGCAGGCCTCTCTGGAAACACCATATATTTT.

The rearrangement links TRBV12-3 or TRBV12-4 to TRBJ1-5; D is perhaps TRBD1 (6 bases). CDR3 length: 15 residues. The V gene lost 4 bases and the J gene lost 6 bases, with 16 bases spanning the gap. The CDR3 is CASSSPIHRVQPQHF. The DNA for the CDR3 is TGTGCCAGCAGTTCGCCAATTCACAGGGTTCAGCCCCAGCATTTT.

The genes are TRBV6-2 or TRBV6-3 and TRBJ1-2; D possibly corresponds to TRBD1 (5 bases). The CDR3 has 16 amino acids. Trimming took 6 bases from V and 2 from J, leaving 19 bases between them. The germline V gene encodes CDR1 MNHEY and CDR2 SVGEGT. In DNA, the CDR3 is TGTGCCAGCAGCTCGGGAAGACAGAGCCACAACTATGGCTACACCTTC. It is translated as CASSSGRQSHNYGYTF.

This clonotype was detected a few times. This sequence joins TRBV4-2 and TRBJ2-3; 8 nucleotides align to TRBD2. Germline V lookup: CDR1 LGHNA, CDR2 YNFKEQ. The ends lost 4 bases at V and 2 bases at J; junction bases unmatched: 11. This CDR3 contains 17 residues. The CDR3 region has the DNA TGTGCCAGCAGCCCCCCCCGGGGGGGCCGCAACACAGATACGCAGTATTTT. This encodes CASSPPRGGRNTDTQYF.

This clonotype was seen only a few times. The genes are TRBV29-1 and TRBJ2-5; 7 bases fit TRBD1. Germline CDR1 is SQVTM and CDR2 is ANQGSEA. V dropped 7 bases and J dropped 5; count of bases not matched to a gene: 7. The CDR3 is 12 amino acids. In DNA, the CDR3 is TGCAGCGGCATGACAGGGCACGAGACCCAGTACTTC. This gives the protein CSGMTGHETQYF.

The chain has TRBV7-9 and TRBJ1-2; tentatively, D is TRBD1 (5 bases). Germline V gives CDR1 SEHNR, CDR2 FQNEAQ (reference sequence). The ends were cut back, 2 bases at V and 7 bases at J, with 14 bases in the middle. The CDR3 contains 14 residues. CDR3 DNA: TGTGCCAGCAGCTTACCCGAGGGGCTCGGTGGCTACACCTTC. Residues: CASSLPEGLGGYTF.

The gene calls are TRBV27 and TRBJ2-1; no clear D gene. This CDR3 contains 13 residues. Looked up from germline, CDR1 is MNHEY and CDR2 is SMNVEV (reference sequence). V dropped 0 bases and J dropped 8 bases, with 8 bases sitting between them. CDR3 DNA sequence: TGTGCCAGCAGTTTATCTACCAGTTATGAGCAGTTCTTC. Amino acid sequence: CASSLSTSYEQFF.

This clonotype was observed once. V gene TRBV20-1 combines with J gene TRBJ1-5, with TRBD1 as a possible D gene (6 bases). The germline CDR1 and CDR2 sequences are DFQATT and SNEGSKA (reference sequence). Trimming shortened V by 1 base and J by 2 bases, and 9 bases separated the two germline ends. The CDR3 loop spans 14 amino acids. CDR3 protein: CSARARGGNQPQHF. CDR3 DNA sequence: TGCAGTGCTAGAGCCAGGGGAGGCAATCAGCCCCAGCATTTT.

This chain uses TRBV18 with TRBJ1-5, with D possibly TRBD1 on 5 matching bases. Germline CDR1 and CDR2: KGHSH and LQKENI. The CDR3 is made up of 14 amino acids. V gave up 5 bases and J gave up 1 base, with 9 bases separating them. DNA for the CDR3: TGTGCCAGCTCAGGCCAGGGAAGCAATCAGCCCCAGCATTTT. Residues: CASSGQGSNQPQHF.

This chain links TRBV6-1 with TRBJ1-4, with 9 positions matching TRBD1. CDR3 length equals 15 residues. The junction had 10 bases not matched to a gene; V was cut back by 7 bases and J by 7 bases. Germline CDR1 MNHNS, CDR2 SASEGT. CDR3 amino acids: CASKWGTGRSEKLFF. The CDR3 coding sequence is TGTGCCAGCAAATGGGGGACAGGGAGAAGTGAAAAACTGTTTTTT.

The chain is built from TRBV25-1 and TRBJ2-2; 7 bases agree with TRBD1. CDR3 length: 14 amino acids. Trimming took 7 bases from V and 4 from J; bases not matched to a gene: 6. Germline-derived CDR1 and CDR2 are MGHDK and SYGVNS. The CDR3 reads CASKTTGATGELFF. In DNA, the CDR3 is TGTGCCAGCAAAACTACAGGGGCCACCGGGGAGCTGTTTTTT.